These 13 T cell receptor beta chains were sequenced from one sample in a study of cytomegalovirus exposure and HLA in healthy donors. PCR was performed using 60 Vbeta and 13 Jbeta primers. Repertoires were generated with immunoSEQ multiplex PCR, while TCRdb's copy carries only in-frame clones and drops some. The table has 55,000 to 85,000 clones, 80% to 90% seen once. The material sequenced was PBMCs. These receptors came from a woman aged 25-40 years in good health and CMV-seronegative.

This chain uses TRBV5-6 with TRBJ2-2; TRBD1 is a possible D gene (6 bases). Trimming cost V 4 bases and J 4 bases, with 11 bases left between them. This CDR3 spans 14 amino acids. Per germline, CDR1 SGHDT and CDR2 YYEEEE. The DNA for the CDR3 is TGTGCCAGCAGCGCGGACAGCCGCACCGGGGAGCTGTTTTTT. Its translation: CASSADSRTGELFF.

The gene calls are TRBV19 and TRBJ2-1, with 12 bases identical to TRBD2. CDR3 length: 18 residues. The germline gives CDR1 LNHDA, CDR2 SQIVND (reference sequence). V lost 0 bases to trimming and J lost 3 bases; unmatched junction nucleotides: 6. CDR3 region: CASSIEPGLAGYYNEQFF. CDR3 sequence (DNA): TGTGCCAGTAGTATAGAACCGGGACTAGCGGGCTACTACAATGAGCAGTTCTTC.

The gene calls are TRBV5-4 and TRBJ1-2, with 7 bases aligning to TRBD1. Germline assignment: CDR1 SGHNT and CDR2 YYREEE (reference sequence). V shed 4 bases and J 5 bases; nucleotides not matched to a gene: 11. The CDR3 contains 15 residues. The CDR3 region is CASSPTPGQRYGYTF. CDR3 coding DNA: TGTGCCAGCAGCCCAACACCGGGACAGAGATATGGCTACACCTTC.

The gene calls are TRBV30 and TRBJ2-1; no firm D call. Trimming took 0 bases from V and 2 from J, leaving 8 bases between them. CDR3 length: 14 residues. Per the germline V gene, CDR1 is GTSNPN and CDR2 is SVGIG (reference sequence). This chain's CDR3 is CAWSVAWTYNEQFF. CDR3 sequence (DNA): TGTGCCTGGAGTGTAGCGTGGACCTACAATGAGCAGTTCTTC.

The rearrangement joins TRBV5-6 to TRBJ2-5; 8 bases line up with TRBD1. V lost 5 bases and J lost 9; bases outside the gene matches: 21. The CDR3 is made up of 17 amino acids. Germline CDR1 and CDR2: SGHDT and YYEEEE. CDR3 in amino acids: CASSSRGAGGLPGAQYF. In nucleotides, the CDR3 is TGTGCCAGCAGTTCAAGGGGGGCAGGGGGCCTACCAGGGGCCCAGTACTTC.

This chain joins TRBV5-1 and TRBJ2-1; D might be TRBD2 (5 bases). This CDR3 contains 16 residues. V was trimmed by 0 bases and J by 5 bases, leaving 15 bases between them. CDR1 and CDR2 (germline): SGHRS, YFSETQ. CDR3 bases: TGCGCCAGCAGCTTGGGGCTTGTGGACTGGCACAATGAGCAGTTCTTC. This encodes CASSLGLVDWHNEQFF.

This sequence joins TRBV6-1 and TRBJ2-3, with 12 positions matching TRBD2. From germline, CDR1 is MNHNS and CDR2 SASEGT. This CDR3 region has 15 residues. V was clipped by 5 bases and J by 4 bases; unmatched bases: 4. The CDR3 loop reads CASSLTSGSADTQYF. The CDR3 DNA sequence: TGTGCCAGCAGTCTGACTAGCGGGAGCGCAGATACGCAGTATTTT.

J is TRBJ1-1 and V is TRBV6-1, with 9 nucleotides matching TRBD1. This CDR3 has 16 amino acids. CDR1 is MNHNS, CDR2 SASEGT, per germline. V shed 1 base, J shed 1 base, and the junction held 4 bases outside the gene matches. The CDR3 sequence: CASSEDRGRKNTEAFF. For the CDR3, the DNA is TGTGCCAGCAGTGAAGACAGGGGGCGTAAGAACACTGAAGCTTTCTTT.

The chain links TRBV5-1 to TRBJ1-1, with D maybe TRBD1 (6 bases). This CDR3 spans 17 amino acids. Trimming left V 1 base short and J 4 bases short, with 20 bases between. The V gene's germline CDR1 is SGHRS and CDR2 YFSETQ. In DNA, the CDR3 is TGCGCCAGCAGCTTGAGGGGGGGCCGAAGGGAGAGCACTGAAGCTTTCTTT. Amino acid sequence: CASSLRGGRRESTEAFF.

This sequence joins TRBV27 and TRBJ1-2, with 10 bases that match TRBD1. Germline CDR1 reads MNHEY; CDR2 reads SMNVEV (reference sequence). This CDR3 region has 16 residues. The junction had 8 bases not matched to a gene; V was cut back by 1 base and J by 6 bases. Written as DNA, the CDR3 is TGTGCCAGCAGTTTATTAAACCCCGGGACAGGGGATGGCTACACCTTC. This codes for CASSLLNPGTGDGYTF.

V and J are TRBV5-4 and TRBJ1-6; D not resolved. CDR1 and CDR2 from the germline V gene are SGHNT and YYREEE (reference sequence). CDR3 length equals 16 residues. Trimming cost V 2 bases and J 0 bases, with 9 bases left between them. CDR3 in DNA: TGTGCCAGCAGCTTAGACTATAGCTCCTATAATTCACCCCTCCACTTT. Amino acid sequence: CASSLDYSSYNSPLHF.

This chain uses TRBV2 with TRBJ2-1; D remains ambiguous. CDR1 and CDR2 from the germline V gene are SNHLY and FYNNEI. The CDR3 has 14 amino acids. Deletions cut 6 bases from V and 1 base from J, with 10 bases between. The CDR3 nucleotides read TGTGCCAGCAGACTCTCTTCGTCCTACAATGAGCAGTTCTTC. Translated, it gives CASRLSSSYNEQFF. Combining the CDR3 with reference TRBV2 and TRBJ2-1 gives the whole variable domain EPEVTQTPSHQVTQMGQEVILRCVPISNHLYFYWYRQILGQKVEFLVSFYNNEISEKSEIFDDQFSVERPDGSNFTLKIRSTKLEDSAMYFCASRLSSSYNEQFFGPGTRLTVL.

This clone was seen a single time. The chain has TRBV10-1 and TRBJ2-5, with 7 nucleotides matching TRBD1. V shed 4 bases, J shed 5 bases, and the junction held 7 bases outside the gene matches. Germline-derived CDR1 and CDR2 are WNHNN and SYGVQD (reference sequence). The CDR3 length is 14 residues. The DNA of the CDR3 is TGCGCCAGCAGTGGGACAGGTAGAGGGGAGACCCAGTACTTC. Translating it yields CASSGTGRGETQYF.